This T cell receptor beta chain stems from a study of shared clonotypes between healthy human individuals. Findings and limits, study-wide: Sharing across a handful of donors was seen in 4% to 6.5% of naive CD4 clonotypes.

The junction had 7 bases not matched to a gene; V was cut back by 3 bases and J by 8 bases. The CDR3 is 14 amino acids. Germline V gene sequence: CDR1 SQVTM, CDR2 ANQGSEA. In the case of this clone: Its cognate antigen is unknown.

Naive CD8 populations comprised CD45RO-negative cells positively selected for CCR7, excluding terminally differentiated effector memory CD45RA+ cells. All donors qualified as healthy HIV-negative adults and had experienced no recent acute infections or vaccinations. Each PCR replicate from the sorted subsets contained about 200 ng DNA, which is about 30,000 T cell genomes. Clones were sequenced by immunoSEQ multiplex PCR, and TCRdb holds only the in-frame ones, with some missing. This table holds hundreds of thousands of clones, about 96% found once. This TCR was recovered from a woman between 25 and 40 years old in good health. Input material: naive CD8+ T cells sorted from blood. The chain links TRBV29-1 to TRBJ2-1; 10 nucleotides align to TRBD2. The DNA for the CDR3 is TGCAGCGTTGATCTGTCTAGCGGGAGCTATGAGCAGTTCTTC. Translated: CSVDLSSGSYEQFF.